One sample yielded the 7 T cell receptor beta chains listed below, sequenced in a study of blood T cell repertoires in COVID-19. TCRdb's copy holds only in-frame clones and misses some; the assay was immunoSEQ multiplex PCR. This table has around 250,000 clones, 80% to 90% appearing once. Source material: PBMCs or T cells enriched from blood (not recorded which). Receptor source: a man between 18 and 35 years old who had recovered from COVID-19.

This rearrangement joins TRBV25-1 to TRBJ2-7, with TRBD2 matching 10 bases. The CDR3 runs 14 residues. V lost 3 bases and J lost 7; bases outside the gene matches: 6. Germline V gene lookup returns CDR1 MGHDK and CDR2 SYGVNS. The CDR3 region has the DNA TGTGCCAGCAGTGACCCGGGACTAGCGCGGGAGCAGTACTTC. Protein sequence: CASSDPGLAREQYF.

The chain employs TRBV25-1 and TRBJ1-4; 7 positions match TRBD1. This CDR3 is built from 17 residues. Germline trimming cut 3 bases from V and 4 bases from J; bases unmatched to any gene: 11. Per germline, CDR1 MGHDK and CDR2 SYGVNS. Here the CDR3 DNA reads TGTGCCAGCAGTGACCCAAGGGGGCTGGAACATAATGAAAAACTGTTTTTT. Protein sequence: CASSDPRGLEHNEKLFF. The full variable domain, in which reference TRBV25-1 and TRBJ1-4 provide the parts outside the CDR3, is EADIYQTPRYLVIGTGKKITLECSQTMGHDKMYWYQQDPGMELHLIHYSYGVNSTEKGDLSSESTVSRIRTEHFPLTLESARPSHTSQYLCASSDPRGLEHNEKLFFGSGTQLSVL.

This chain connects TRBV7-2 to TRBJ1-4; D is uncertain. The germline V and J ends were trimmed by 4 bases and 7 bases, with 13 bases remaining between them. The CDR3 sequence is 14 residues long. Per the germline V gene, CDR1 is SGHTA and CDR2 is FQGNSA. The chain's CDR3 is CASSSGNTGEKLFF. Written as DNA, the CDR3 is TGTGCCAGCAGCTCCGGGAACACTGGTGAAAAACTGTTTTTT. Variable domain in full (rest from reference TRBV7-2 and TRBJ1-4): GAGVSQSPSNKVTEKGKDVELRCDPISGHTALYWYRQSLGQGLEFLIYFQGNSAPDKSGLPSDRFSAERTGGSVSTLTIQRTQQEDSAVYLCASSSGNTGEKLFFGSGTQLSVL.

This sequence joins TRBV10-3 and TRBJ2-1, with 13 bases matching TRBD2. CDR3 size: 16 residues. The germline V gene encodes CDR1 ENHRY and CDR2 SYGVKD. With V trimmed by 4 bases and J by 6 bases, 6 bases remained unmatched. The CDR3 coding sequence is TGTGCCATCAGTGGGACAACTAGCGGGAGGGCCAATGAGCAGTTCTTC. This encodes CAISGTTSGRANEQFF.

This chain uses TRBV28 with TRBJ1-2, with TRBD1 matching over 7 bases. CDR1 and CDR2 from the germline V gene are MDHEN and SYDVKM. The trim removed 5 bases at V and 6 bases at J, leaving 6 bases unmatched. The CDR3 has 13 residues. This CDR3 is CASSPTGVNGYTF. In DNA form, the CDR3 reads TGTGCCAGCAGTCCCACAGGGGTGAATGGCTACACCTTC.

The chain employs TRBV7-8 and TRBJ1-5, with D perhaps TRBD1 (5 bases). Trimming pared 5 bases from V and 1 base from J, leaving 15 bases between. CDR3 length: 16 residues. The germline V gene has CDR1 SGHVS and CDR2 FQNEAQ. The CDR3 loop is CASSQFSQGSNQPQHF. CDR3 nucleotides: TGTGCCAGCAGCCAGTTTAGTCAGGGAAGCAATCAGCCCCAGCATTTT.

This sequence joins TRBV5-4 and TRBJ1-5; 7 bases agree with TRBD1. Looked up from germline, CDR1 is SGHNT and CDR2 is YYREEE (reference sequence). The CDR3 loop spans 15 amino acids. Trimming removed 3 bases from V and 3 bases from J; junction bases left unmatched: 6. The CDR3 DNA follows: TGTGCCAGCAGCTCCAGGGACAGCCCCAATCAGCCCCAGCATTTT. It is translated as CASSSRDSPNQPQHF.